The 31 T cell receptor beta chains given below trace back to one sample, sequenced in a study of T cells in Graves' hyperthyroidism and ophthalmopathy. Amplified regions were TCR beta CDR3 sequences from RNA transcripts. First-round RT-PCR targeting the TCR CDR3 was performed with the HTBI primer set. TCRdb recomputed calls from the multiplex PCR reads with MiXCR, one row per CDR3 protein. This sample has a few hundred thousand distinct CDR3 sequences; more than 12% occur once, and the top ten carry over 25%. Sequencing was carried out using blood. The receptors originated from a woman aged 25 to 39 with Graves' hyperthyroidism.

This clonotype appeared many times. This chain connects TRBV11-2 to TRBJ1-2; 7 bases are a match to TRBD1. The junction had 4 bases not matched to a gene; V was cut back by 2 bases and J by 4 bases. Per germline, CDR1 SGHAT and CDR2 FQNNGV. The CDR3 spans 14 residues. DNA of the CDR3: TGTGCCAGCAGCTTAAGGGGGCGACGCTATGGCTACACCTTC. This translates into CASSLRGRRYGYTF.

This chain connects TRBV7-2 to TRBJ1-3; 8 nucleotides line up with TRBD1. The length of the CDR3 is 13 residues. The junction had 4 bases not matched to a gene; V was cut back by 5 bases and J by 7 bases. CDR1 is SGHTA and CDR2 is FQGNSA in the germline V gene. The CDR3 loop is CASSRGQVNTIYF. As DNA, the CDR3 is TGTGCCAGCAGCCGGGGACAGGTTAACACCATATATTTT.

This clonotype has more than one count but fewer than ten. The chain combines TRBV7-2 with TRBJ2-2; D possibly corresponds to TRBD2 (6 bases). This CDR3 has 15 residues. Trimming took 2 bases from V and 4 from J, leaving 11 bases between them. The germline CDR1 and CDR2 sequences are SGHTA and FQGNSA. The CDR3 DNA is TGTGCCAGCAGCTTAACGGGAGCGATCACCGGGGAGCTGTTTTTT. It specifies CASSLTGAITGELFF.

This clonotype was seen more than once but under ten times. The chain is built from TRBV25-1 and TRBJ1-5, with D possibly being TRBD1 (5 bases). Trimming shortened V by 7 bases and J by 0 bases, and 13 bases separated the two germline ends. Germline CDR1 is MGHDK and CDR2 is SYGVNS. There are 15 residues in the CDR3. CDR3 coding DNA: TGTGCCAGCATCTCCGGGACGGATAGCAATCAGCCCCAGCATTTT. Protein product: CASISGTDSNQPQHF.

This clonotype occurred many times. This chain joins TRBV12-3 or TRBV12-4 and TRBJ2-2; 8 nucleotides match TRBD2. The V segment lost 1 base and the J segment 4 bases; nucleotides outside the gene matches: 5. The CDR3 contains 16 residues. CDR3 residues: CASSLGAGGITGELFF. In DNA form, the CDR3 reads TGTGCCAGCAGTTTAGGGGCGGGAGGTATCACCGGGGAGCTGTTTTTT.

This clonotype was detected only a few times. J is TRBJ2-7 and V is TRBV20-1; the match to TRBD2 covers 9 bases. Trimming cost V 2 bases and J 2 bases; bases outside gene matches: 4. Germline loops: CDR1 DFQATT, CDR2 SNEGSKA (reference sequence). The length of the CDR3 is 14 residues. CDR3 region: CSARRLAATYEQYF. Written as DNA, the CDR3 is TGCAGTGCTAGACGACTAGCGGCTACCTACGAGCAGTACTTC.

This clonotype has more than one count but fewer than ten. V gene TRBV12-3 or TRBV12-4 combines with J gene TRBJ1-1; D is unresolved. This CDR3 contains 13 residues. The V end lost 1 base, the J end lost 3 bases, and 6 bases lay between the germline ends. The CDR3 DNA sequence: TGTGCCAGCAGTTTAGAACCAGACACTGAAGCTTTCTTT. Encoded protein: CASSLEPDTEAFF.

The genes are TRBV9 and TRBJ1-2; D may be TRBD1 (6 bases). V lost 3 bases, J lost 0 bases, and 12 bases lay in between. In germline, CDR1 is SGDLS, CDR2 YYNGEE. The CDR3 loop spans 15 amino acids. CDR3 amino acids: CASSATGQSNYGYTF. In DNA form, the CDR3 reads TGTGCCAGCAGCGCCACAGGACAGTCTAACTATGGCTACACCTTC.

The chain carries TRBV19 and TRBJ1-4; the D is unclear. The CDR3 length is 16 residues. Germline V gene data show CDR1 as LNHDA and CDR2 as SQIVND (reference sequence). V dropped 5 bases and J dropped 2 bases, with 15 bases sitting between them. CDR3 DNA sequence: TGTGCCAGTAGTCCGCCTGCTGGAGCGACTAATGAAAAACTGTTTTTT. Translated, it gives CASSPPAGATNEKLFF. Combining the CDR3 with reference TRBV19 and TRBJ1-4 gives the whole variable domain DGGITQSPKYLFRKEGQNVTLSCEQNLNHDAMYWYRQDPGQGLRLIYYSQIVNDFQKGDIAEGYSVSREKKESFPLTVTSAQKNPTAFYLCASSPPAGATNEKLFFGSGTQLSVL.

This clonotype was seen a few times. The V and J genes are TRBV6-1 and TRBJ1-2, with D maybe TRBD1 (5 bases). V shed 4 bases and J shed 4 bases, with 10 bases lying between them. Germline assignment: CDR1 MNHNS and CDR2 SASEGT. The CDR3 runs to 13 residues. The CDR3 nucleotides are TGTGCCAGCAGTGGGGACCGACTCTATGGCTACACCTTC. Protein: CASSGDRLYGYTF.

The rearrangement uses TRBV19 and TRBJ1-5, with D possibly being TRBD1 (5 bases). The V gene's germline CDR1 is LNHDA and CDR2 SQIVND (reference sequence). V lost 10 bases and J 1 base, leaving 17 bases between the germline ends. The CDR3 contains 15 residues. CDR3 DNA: TGTGCCACCGCCCCGACACGGGGGAGCAATCAGCCCCAGCATTTT. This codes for CATAPTRGSNQPQHF.

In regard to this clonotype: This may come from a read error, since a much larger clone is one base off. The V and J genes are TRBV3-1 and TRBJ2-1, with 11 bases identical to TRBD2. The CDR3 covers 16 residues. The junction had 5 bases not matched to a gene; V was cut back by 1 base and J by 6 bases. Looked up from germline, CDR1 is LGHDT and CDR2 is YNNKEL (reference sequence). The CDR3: CASSQGPGTSGNEQFF. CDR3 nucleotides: TGTGCCAGCAGCCAAGGGCCAGGGACTAGCGGCAATGAGCAGTTCTTC.

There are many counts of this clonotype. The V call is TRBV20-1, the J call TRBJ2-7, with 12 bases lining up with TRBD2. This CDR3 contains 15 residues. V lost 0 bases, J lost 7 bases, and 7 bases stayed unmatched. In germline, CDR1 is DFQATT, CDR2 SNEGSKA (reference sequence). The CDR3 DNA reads TGCAGTGCTAGAGATCAGCTAGCGGGAGGGCAAGAGCAGTACTTC. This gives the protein CSARDQLAGGQEQYF.

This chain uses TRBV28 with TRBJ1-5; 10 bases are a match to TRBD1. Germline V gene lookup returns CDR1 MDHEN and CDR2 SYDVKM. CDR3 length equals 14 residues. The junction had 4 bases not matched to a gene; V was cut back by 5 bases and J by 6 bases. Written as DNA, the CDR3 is TGTGCCAGCAGTAAGACAGGGGGCAGTCAGCCCCAGCATTTT. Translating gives CASSKTGGSQPQHF. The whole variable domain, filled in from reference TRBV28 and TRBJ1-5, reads DVKVTQSSRYLVKRTGEKVFLECVQDMDHENMFWYRQDPGLGLRLIYFSYDVKMKEKGDIPEGYSVSREKKERFSLILESASTNQTSMYLCASSKTGGSQPQHFGDGTRLSIL.

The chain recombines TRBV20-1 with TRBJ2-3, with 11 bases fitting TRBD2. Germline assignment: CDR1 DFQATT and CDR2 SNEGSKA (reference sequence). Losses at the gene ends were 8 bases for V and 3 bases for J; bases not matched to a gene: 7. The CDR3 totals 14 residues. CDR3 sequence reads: CSTRTSGPTDTQYF. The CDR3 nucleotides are TGCAGTACCAGGACTAGCGGGCCTACAGATACGCAGTATTTT.

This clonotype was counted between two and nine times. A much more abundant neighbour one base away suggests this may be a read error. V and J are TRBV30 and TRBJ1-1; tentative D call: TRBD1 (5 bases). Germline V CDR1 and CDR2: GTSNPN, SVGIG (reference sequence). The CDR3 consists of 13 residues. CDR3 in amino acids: CAWNGKGNTEALF. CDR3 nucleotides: TGTGCCTGGAACGGGAAGGGGAACACTGAAGCTCTCTTT.

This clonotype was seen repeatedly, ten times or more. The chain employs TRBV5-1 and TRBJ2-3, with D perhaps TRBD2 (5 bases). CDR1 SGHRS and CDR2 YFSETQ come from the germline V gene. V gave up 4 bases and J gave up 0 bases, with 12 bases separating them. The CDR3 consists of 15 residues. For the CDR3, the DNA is TGCGCCAGCAGCCTGGAGCGGCGGAGCACAGATACGCAGTATTTT. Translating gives CASSLERRSTDTQYF.

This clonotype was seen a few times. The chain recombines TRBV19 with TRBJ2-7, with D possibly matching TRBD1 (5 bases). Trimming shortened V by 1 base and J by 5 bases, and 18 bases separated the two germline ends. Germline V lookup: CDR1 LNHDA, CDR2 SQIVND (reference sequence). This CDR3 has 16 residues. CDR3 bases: TGTGCCAGTAGTATAGGCGCAGGGCGGTTTCGGGACGAGCAGTACTTC. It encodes CASSIGAGRFRDEQYF.

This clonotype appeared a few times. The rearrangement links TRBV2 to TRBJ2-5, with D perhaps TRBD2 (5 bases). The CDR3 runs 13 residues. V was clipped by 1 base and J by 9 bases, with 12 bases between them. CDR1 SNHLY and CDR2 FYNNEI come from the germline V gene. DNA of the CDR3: TGTGCCAGCAGTGAAGTCACAGCGGAGGCCCAGTACTTC. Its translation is CASSEVTAEAQYF.

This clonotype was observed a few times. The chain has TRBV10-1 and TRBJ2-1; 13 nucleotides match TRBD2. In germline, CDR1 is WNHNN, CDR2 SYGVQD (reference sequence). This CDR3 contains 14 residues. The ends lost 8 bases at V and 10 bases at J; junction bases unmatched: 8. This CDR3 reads CASSRTSGSPEQFF. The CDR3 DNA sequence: TGCGCCAGCTCCCGGACTAGCGGGAGTCCCGAGCAGTTCTTC.

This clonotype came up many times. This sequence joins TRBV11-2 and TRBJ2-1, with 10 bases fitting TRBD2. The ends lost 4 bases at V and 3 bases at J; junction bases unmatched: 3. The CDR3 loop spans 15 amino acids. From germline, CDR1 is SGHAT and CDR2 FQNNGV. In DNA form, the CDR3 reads TGTGCCAGCAGCTCGGGACTAGCGTACTACAATGAGCAGTTCTTC. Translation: CASSSGLAYYNEQFF.

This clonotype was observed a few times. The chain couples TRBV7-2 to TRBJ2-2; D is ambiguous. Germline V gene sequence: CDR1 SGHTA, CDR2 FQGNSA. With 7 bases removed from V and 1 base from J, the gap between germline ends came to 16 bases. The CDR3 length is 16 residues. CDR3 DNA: TGTGCCAGCACCCTTAGGCGCCTAGGGAACACCGGGGAGCTGTTTTTT. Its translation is CASTLRRLGNTGELFF.

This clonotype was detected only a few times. The DNA of the CDR3 is TGTGCCAGCAGCATCGGGACTAGCGGGACCTACGAGCAGTACTTC. It specifies CASSIGTSGTYEQYF. The J gene is TRBJ2-7, the V gene TRBV7-2; the match to TRBD2 covers 13 bases. The trim removed 5 bases at V and 2 bases at J, leaving 3 bases unmatched. The CDR3 is 15 amino acids. The germline V gene has CDR1 SGHTA and CDR2 FQGNSA.

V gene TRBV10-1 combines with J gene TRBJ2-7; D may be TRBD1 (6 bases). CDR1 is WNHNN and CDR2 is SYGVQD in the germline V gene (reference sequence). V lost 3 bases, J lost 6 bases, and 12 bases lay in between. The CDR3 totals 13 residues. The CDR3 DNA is TGCGCCAGCAGTGAAGGGACATCCCGCGAGCAGTACTTC. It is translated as CASSEGTSREQYF.

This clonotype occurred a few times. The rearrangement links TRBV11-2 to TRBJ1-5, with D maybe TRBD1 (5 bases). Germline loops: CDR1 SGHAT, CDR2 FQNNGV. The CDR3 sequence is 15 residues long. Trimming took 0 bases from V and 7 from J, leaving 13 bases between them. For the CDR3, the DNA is TGTGCCAGCAGCTTAGAGCAGGGTTTAGGCCAGCCCCAGCATTTT. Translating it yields CASSLEQGLGQPQHF.

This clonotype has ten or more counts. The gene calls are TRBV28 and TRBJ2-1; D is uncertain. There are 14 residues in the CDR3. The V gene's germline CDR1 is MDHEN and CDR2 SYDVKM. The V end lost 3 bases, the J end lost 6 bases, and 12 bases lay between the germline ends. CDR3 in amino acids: CASSLPSTSNEQFF. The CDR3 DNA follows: TGTGCCAGCAGTTTGCCTTCCACAAGCAATGAGCAGTTCTTC. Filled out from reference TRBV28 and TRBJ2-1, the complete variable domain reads DVKVTQSSRYLVKRTGEKVFLECVQDMDHENMFWYRQDPGLGLRLIYFSYDVKMKEKGDIPEGYSVSREKKERFSLILESASTNQTSMYLCASSLPSTSNEQFFGPGTRLTVL.

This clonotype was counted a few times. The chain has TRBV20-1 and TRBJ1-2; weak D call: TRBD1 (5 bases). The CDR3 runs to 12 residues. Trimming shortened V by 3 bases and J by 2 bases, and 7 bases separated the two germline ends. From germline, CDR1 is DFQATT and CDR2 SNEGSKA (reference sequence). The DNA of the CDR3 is TGCAGTGCTAGCTCAGGGAACTATGGCTACACCTTC. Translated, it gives CSASSGNYGYTF.

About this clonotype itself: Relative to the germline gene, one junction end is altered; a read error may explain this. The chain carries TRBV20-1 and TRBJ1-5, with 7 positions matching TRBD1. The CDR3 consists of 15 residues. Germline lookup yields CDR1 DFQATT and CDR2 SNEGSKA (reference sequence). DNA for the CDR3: TGCAATGCTCCGACAGGGTCGTATAGCAATCAGCCCCAGCATTTT. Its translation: CNAPTGSYSNQPQHF.

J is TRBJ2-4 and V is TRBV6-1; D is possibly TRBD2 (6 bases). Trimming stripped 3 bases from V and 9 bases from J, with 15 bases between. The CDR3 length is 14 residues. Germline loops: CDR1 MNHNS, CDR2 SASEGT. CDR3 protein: CASSDPGTPTIQYF. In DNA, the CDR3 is TGTGCCAGCAGTGACCCCGGGACTCCTACCATTCAGTACTTC.

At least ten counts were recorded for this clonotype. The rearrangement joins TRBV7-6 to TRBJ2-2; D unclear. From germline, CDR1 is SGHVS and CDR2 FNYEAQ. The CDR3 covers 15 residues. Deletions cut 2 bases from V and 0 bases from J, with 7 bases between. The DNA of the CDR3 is TGTGCCAGCAGCTTACCAGGAACGAACACCGGGGAGCTGTTTTTT. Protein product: CASSLPGTNTGELFF. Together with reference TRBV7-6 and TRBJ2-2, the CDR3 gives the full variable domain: GAGVSQSPRYKVTKRGQDVALRCDPISGHVSLYWYRQALGQGPEFLTYFNYEAQQDKSGLPNDRFSAERPEGSISTLTIQRTEQRDSAMYRCASSLPGTNTGELFFGEGSRLTVL.

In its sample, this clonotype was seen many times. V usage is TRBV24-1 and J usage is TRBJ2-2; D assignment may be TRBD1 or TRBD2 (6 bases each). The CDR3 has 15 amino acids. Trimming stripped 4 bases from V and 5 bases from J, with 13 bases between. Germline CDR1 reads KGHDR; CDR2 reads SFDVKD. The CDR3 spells CATSDYRRGTGELFF. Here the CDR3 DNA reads TGTGCCACCAGTGACTACAGGAGGGGGACCGGGGAGCTGTTTTTT.